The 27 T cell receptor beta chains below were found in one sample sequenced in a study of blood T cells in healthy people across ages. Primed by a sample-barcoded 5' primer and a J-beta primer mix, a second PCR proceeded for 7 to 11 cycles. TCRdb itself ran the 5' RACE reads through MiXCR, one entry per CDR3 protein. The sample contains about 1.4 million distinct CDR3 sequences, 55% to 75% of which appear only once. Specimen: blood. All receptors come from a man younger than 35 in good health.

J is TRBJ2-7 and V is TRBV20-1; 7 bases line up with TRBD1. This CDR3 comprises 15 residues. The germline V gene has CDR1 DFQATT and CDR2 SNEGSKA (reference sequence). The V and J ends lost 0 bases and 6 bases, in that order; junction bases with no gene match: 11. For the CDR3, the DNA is TGCAGTGCTAGAGATTCCCGACAGGGATTGGGCGAGCAGTACTTC. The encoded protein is CSARDSRQGLGEQYF.

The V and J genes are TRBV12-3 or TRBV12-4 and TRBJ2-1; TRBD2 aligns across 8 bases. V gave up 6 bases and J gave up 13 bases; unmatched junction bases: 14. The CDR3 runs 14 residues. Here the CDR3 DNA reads TGTGCCAGCAGGTATCGACTAGCGCGAGAGACCCAGTTCTTC. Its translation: CASRYRLARETQFF.

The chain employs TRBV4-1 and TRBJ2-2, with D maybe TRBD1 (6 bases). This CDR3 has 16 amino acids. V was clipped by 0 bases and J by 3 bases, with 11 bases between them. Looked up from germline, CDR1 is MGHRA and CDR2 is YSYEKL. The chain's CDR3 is CASSQEHRTDTGELFF. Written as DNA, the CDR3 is TGCGCCAGCAGCCAAGAGCACAGGACAGACACCGGGGAGCTGTTTTTT.

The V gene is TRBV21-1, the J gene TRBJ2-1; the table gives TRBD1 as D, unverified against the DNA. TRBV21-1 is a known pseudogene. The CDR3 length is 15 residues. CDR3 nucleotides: TGTGCCAGCAGCTGCCTCCCGGGAGTGGACAATGAGCAGTTCTTC. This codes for CASSCLPGVDNEQFF.

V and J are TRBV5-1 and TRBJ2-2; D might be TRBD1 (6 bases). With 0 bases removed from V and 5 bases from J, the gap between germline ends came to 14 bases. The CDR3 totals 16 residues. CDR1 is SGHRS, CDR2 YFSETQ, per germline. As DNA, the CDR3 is TGCGCCAGCAGCTTGGTAAATGCAGGGGCGACCGGGGAGCTGTTTTTT. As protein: CASSLVNAGATGELFF.

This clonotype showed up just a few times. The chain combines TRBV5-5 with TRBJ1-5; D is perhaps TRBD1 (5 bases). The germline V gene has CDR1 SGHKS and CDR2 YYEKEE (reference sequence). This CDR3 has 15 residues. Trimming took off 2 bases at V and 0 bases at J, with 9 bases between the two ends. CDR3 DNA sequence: TGTGCCAGCAGCTTATGGCAGGGTAGCAATCAGCCCCAGCATTTT. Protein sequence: CASSLWQGSNQPQHF.

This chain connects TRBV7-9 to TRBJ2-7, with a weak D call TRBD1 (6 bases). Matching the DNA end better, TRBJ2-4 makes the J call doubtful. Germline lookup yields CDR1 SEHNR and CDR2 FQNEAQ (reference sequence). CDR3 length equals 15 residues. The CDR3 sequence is CASSHPGQAKNIQYF. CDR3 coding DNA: TGTGCCAGCAGCCACCCTGGACAGGCCAAAAACATTCAGTACTTC.

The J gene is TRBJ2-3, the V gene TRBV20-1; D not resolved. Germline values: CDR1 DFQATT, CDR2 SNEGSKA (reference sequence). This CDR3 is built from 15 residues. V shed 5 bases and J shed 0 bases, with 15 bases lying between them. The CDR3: CSAPHEVSSTDTQYF. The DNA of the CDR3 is TGCAGTGCTCCCCATGAGGTGTCTAGCACAGATACGCAGTATTTT.

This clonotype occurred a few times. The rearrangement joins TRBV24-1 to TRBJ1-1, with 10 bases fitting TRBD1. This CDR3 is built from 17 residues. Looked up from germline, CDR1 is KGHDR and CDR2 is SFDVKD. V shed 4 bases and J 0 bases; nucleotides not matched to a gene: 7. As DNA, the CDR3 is TGTGCCACCAGTGACCTTAAGGACAGGGGGATGAACACTGAAGCTTTCTTT. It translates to CATSDLKDRGMNTEAFF.

In nucleotides, the CDR3 is TGCGCCAGCAGCTTTTCGTGGGTCAGCGGGAGCATTTTTGAGCAGTTCTTC. It codes for CASSFSWVSGSIFEQFF. The chain carries TRBV5-1 and TRBJ2-1, with 8 bases that match TRBD2. The CDR3 is 17 amino acids. Per germline, CDR1 SGHRS and CDR2 YFSETQ. J lost 9 bases, V lost 2 bases, and 16 bases had no gene match.

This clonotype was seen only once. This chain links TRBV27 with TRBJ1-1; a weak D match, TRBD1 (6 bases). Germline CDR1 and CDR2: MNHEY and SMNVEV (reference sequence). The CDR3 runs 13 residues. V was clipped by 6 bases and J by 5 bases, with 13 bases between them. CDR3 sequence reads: CASRLQGGTEAFF. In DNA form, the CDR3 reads TGTGCCAGCAGGCTACAGGGTGGGACTGAAGCTTTCTTT.

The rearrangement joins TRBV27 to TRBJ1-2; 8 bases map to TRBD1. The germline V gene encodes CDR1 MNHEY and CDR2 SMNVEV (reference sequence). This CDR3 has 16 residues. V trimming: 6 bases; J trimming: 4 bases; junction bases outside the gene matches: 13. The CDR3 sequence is CASSASPGGLPYGYTF. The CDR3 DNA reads TGTGCCAGCAGCGCATCTCCAGGGGGCCTCCCCTATGGCTACACCTTC.

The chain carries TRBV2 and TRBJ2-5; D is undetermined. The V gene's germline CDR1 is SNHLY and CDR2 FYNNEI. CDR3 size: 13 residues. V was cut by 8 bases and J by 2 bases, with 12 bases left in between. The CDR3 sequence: CASQSQPQETQYF. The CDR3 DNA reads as TGTGCCAGCCAGAGTCAGCCACAAGAGACCCAGTACTTC.

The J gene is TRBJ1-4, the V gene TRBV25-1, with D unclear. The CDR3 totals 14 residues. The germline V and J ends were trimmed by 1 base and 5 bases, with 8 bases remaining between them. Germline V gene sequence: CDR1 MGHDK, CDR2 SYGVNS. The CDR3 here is CASSESLVNEKLFF. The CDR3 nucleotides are TGTGCCAGCAGTGAATCATTGGTGAATGAAAAACTGTTTTTT. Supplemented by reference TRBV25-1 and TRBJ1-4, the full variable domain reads EADIYQTPRYLVIGTGKKITLECSQTMGHDKMYWYQQDPGMELHLIHYSYGVNSTEKGDLSSESTVSRIRTEHFPLTLESARPSHTSQYLCASSESLVNEKLFFGSGTQLSVL.

DNA for the CDR3: TGTGCCAGCAGCCACCGGGCTAGCGGCTCCTACGAGCAGTACTTC. Its translation is CASSHRASGSYEQYF. This sequence joins TRBV4-2 and TRBJ2-7; 7 bases match TRBD2. Germline CDR1 and CDR2: LGHNA and YNFKEQ. The CDR3 runs 15 residues. The V segment lost 3 bases and the J segment 0 bases; nucleotides outside the gene matches: 5.

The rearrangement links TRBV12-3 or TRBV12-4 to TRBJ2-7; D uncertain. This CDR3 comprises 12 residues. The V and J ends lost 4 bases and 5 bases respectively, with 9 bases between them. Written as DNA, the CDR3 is TGTGCCAGCAGTTACCTGTCCCACGAGCAGTACTTC. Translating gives CASSYLSHEQYF.

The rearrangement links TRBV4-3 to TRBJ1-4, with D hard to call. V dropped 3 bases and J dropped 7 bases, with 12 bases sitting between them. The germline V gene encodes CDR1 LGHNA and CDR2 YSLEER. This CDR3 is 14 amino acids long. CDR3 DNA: TGCGCCAGCAGCCAGAATATACCTTTTGAAAAACTGTTTTTT. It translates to CASSQNIPFEKLFF.

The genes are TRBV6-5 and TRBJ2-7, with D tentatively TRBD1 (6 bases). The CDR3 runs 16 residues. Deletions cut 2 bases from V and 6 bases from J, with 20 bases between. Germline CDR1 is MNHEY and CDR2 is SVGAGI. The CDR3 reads CASSYRPTGLRGEQYF. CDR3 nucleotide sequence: TGTGCCAGCAGTTACCGACCGACAGGTCTCAGGGGCGAGCAGTACTTC.

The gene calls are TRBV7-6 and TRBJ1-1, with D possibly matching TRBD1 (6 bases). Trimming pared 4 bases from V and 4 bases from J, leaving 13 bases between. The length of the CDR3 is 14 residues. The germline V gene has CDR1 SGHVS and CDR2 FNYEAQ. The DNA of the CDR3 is TGTGCCAGCAGCTCGATGGACAGAGGCACTGAAGCTTTCTTT. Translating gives CASSSMDRGTEAFF.

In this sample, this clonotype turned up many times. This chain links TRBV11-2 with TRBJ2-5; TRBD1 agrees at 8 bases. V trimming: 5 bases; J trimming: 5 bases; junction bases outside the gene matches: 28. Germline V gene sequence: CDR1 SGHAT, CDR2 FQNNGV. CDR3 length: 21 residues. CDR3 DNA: TGTGCCAGCAGCGTGCAGGGGGCGATAGTAGGTTTGTCGTTGCAAGTGGAGACCCAGTACTTC. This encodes CASSVQGAIVGLSLQVETQYF.

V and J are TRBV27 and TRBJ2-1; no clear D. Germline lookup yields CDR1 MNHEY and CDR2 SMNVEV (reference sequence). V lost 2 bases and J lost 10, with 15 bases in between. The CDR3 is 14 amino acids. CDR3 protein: CASSLGPSTREQFF. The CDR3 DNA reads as TGTGCCAGCAGTTTAGGGCCGTCTACCAGGGAGCAGTTCTTC.

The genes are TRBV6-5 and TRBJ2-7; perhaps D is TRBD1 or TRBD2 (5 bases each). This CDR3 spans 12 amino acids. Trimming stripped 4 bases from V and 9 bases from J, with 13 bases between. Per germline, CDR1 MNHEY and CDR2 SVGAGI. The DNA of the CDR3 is TGTGCCAGCAGTTCCCAGGGAGTCGGGCAGTACTTC. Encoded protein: CASSSQGVGQYF.

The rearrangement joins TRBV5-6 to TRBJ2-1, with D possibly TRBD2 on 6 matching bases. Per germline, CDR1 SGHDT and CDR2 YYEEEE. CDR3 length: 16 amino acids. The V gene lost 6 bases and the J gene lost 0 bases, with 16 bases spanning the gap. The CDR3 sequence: CASTRDGGSSYNEQFF. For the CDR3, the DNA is TGTGCCAGCACAAGAGACGGGGGAAGCTCCTACAATGAGCAGTTCTTC.

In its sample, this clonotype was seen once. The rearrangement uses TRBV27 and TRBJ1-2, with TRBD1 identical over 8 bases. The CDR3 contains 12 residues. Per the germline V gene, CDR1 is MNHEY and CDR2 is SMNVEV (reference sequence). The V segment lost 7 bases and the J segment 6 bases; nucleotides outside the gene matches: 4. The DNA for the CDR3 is TGTGCCAGCATAGACAGGGGCAATGGCTACACCTTC. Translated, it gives CASIDRGNGYTF.

Here the CDR3 reads CASSVTGQLYEQYF. The DNA for the CDR3 is TGTGCCAGCAGCGTCACAGGGCAACTGTACGAGCAGTACTTC. This chain uses TRBV5-4 with TRBJ2-5; D possibly corresponds to TRBD1 (6 bases). The assigned J gene may be wrong: the sequence end matches TRBJ2-7 better. Germline V gives CDR1 SGHNT, CDR2 YYREEE (reference sequence). The CDR3 is made up of 14 amino acids.

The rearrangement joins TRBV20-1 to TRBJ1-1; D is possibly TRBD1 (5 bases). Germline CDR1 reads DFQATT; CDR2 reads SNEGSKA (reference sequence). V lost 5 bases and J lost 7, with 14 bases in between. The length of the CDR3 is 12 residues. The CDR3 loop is CSAGTLQVEAFF. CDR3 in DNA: TGCAGTGCTGGGACCCTACAGGTTGAAGCTTTCTTT.

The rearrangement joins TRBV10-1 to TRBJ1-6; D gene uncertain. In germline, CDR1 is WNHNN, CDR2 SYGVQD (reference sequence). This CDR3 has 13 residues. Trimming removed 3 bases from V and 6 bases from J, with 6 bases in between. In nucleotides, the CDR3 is TGCGCCAGCAGTGAAGAGTTTAATTCACCCCTCCACTTT. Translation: CASSEEFNSPLHF.